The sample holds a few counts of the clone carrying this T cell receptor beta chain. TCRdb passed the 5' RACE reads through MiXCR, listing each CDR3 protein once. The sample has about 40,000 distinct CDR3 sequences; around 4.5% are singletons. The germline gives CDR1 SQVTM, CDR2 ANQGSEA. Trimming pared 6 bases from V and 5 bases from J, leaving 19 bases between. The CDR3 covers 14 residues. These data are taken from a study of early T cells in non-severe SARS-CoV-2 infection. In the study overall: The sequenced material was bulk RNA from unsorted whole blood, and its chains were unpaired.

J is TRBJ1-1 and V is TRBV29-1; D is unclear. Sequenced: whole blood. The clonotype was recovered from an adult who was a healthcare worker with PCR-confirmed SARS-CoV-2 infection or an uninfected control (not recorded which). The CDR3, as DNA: TGCAGCGTAGGAAGGGAGTACACGGGGACTGAAGCTTTCTTT. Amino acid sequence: CSVGREYTGTEAFF.